This TCR beta chain was recovered during a study of T cell responses to AZD1222 COVID-19 vaccine. Study-wide findings and caveats: Reportedly, nearly half of unique spike TCRs recognized epitopes outside B.1.351/B.1.1.7 mutations. In a largely white British group with more females than males, clonal diversity was possibly underestimated.

Note on this clone: No antigen is known for it.

Here immunoSEQ multiplex PCR was the method, and the copy in TCRdb shows in-frame clones only, minus some. The repertoire includes 96,000 or so clones, roughly 90% of them detected once, and 26% sits in the top ten. Germline CDR1 SGHKS, CDR2 YYEKEE (reference sequence). The germline V and J ends were trimmed by 0 bases and 2 bases, with 12 bases remaining between them. The CDR3 contains 16 residues. The receptor was derived from an adult in good health. The source material was peripheral blood, sampled on day 0 of AZD1222 vaccination. The chain recombines TRBV5-5 with TRBJ1-5; weak D call: TRBD1 (5 bases). The CDR3 DNA is TGTGCCAGCAGCTTGGATGGTGGGGCCGGCAATCAGCCCCAGCATTTT. Its translation: CASSLDGGAGNQPQHF.